This is a list of T cell receptor beta chains from one sample in a study of CD8 T cells in Susac syndrome. TCRdb analysed the immunoSEQ multiplex PCR reads with MiXCR anew, one entry per CDR3 protein. The table records approximately 150,000 distinct CDR3 sequences, roughly 93% of them present only once. Input material: CD4+ T cells from PBMCs. The receptors originated from a human donor in good health. CDR3s include the opening cysteine and the closing phenylalanine or tryptophan. A D gene is named only where the DNA matches it firmly. Clone size is stated in some rows and not others, as once, few, many or a class when expanded.

D | J | V | size | CDR3 | DNA
- | TRBJ2-2 | TRBV7-9 | - | CASSLVPSGELFF | TGTGCCAGCAGCTTAGTTCCTTCCGGGGAGCTGTTTTTT
- | TRBJ2-7 | TRBV21-1 | - | CASRYRDRHEQYF | TGTGCCAGCAGATACAGGGACAGGCACGAGCAGTACTTC
- | TRBJ1-5 | TRBV3-1 | - | CASSQDRHQPQHF | TGTGCCAGCAGCCAAGATCGACACCAGCCCCAGCATTTT
TRBD1 | TRBJ1-1 | TRBV29-1 | - | CSAETGGTEAFF | TGCAGCGCTGAAACAGGGGGCACTGAAGCTTTCTTT
- | TRBJ2-7 | TRBV20-1 | - | CSALEGFGDHEQYF | TGCAGTGCTTTGGAGGGATTCGGGGACCACGAGCAGTACTTC
- | TRBJ1-2 | TRBV20-1 | - | CSARDGVYGYTF | TGCAGTGCTAGAGATGGGGTTTACGGCTACACCTTC
- | TRBJ2-1 | TRBV20-1 | - | CSARGPYDNEQFF | TGCAGTGCTAGGGGACCATACGACAATGAGCAGTTCTTC
- | TRBJ1-1 | TRBV20-1 | - | CRPSPGTMNTEAFF | TGCAGACCTAGCCCCGGGACCATGAACACTGAAGCTTTCTTT
TRBD2 | TRBJ2-3 | TRBV12-3/TRBV12-4 | - | CASRTSSDTQYF | TGTGCCAGCAGGACTAGCAGCGATACGCAGTATTTT
- | TRBJ1-2 | TRBV29-1 | - | CSVGQLRYGYTF | TGCAGCGTTGGACAGCTTAGGTATGGCTACACCTTC
- | TRBJ2-1 | TRBV7-3 | - | CASSSQPYNEQFF | TGTGCCAGCAGCTCGCAACCATACAATGAGCAGTTCTTC
- | TRBJ1-1 | TRBV28 | - | CASSLGIAHTEAFF | TGTGCCAGCAGTTTGGGTATTGCCCACACTGAAGCTTTCTTT
- | TRBJ1-6 | TRBV6-1 | - | CASSEWGSYNSPLHF | TGTGCCAGCAGTGAGTGGGGCTCCTATAATTCACCCCTCCACTTT
TRBD2 | TRBJ2-1 | TRBV6-5 | - | CASRSGGDGVRQQFF | TGTGCCAGCAGAAGCGGGGGGGATGGTGTTCGGCAGCAGTTCTTC
TRBD1 | TRBJ1-1 | TRBV18 | - | CASSPRRGREAEAFF | TGTGCCAGCTCACCACGAAGGGGGCGGGAGGCTGAAGCTTTCTTT
- | TRBJ1-2 | TRBV27 | - | CASSPIYTF | TGTGCCAGCAGTCCTATCTACACCTTC
- | TRBJ1-4 | TRBV2 | - | CASSVRTTNEKLFF | TGTGCCAGCAGTGTCAGGACAACTAATGAAAAACTGTTTTTT
TRBD1 | TRBJ1-1 | TRBV5-8 | - | CASSLQAGGRTEAFF | TGTGCCAGCAGCTTGCAGGCAGGGGGCCGGACTGAAGCTTTCTTT
- | TRBJ1-1 | TRBV4-1 | - | CASSQEDMNTEAFF | TGCGCCAGCAGCCAAGAAGACATGAACACTGAAGCTTTCTTT
- | TRBJ2-5 | TRBV7-9 | once | CASSASTVQETQYF | TGTGCCAGCAGCGCCAGTACAGTCCAAGAGACCCAGTACTTC
- | TRBJ2-2 | TRBV4-2 | - | CASSPLGGLGTGELFF | TGTGCCAGCAGCCCCCTCGGGGGGCTAGGCACCGGGGAGCTGTTTTTT
TRBD1 | TRBJ2-5 | TRBV6-2/TRBV6-3 | - | CASSRQGPKETQYF | TGTGCCAGCAGCCGACAGGGACCAAAAGAGACCCAGTACTTC
- | TRBJ1-5 | TRBV6-2/TRBV6-3 | - | CASSPNPRDNQPQHF | TGTGCCAGCAGTCCAAATCCCAGAGACAATCAGCCCCAGCATTTT
TRBD1 | TRBJ1-5 | TRBV6-1 | - | CASRRQGGLSQPQHF | TGTGCCAGCAGAAGACAGGGCGGTTTGAGTCAGCCCCAGCATTTT
TRBD2 | TRBJ2-7 | TRBV18 | - | CASSPQRDHYEQYF | TGTGCCAGCTCACCTCAGCGGGACCACTACGAGCAGTACTTC
TRBD2 | TRBJ2-5 | TRBV7-3 | - | CASSFASGGGETQYF | TGTGCCAGCAGCTTTGCTAGCGGGGGAGGGGAGACCCAGTACTTC
- | TRBJ2-2 | TRBV5-1 | - | CASSRDPLFANTGELFF | TGCGCCAGCAGCAGGGACCCCTTGTTCGCGAACACCGGGGAGCTGTTTTTT
- | TRBJ2-2 | TRBV30 | once | CAWSVGRTNTGELFF | TGTGCCTGGAGTGTTGGCAGAACGAACACCGGGGAGCTGTTTTTT
- | TRBJ2-2 | TRBV20-1 | once | CSAKAGGGTGELFF | TGCAGTGCTAAGGCAGGGGGAGGGACCGGGGAGCTGTTTTTT
- | TRBJ1-2 | TRBV18 | - | CASSPDTREGYTF | TGTGCCAGCTCACCAGACACGAGGGAAGGCTACACCTTC
TRBD2 | TRBJ2-1 | TRBV7-9 | - | CASRRDLGRDEQFF | TGTGCCAGCAGAAGGGACTTGGGGAGGGATGAGCAGTTCTTC
- | TRBJ1-5 | TRBV6-2/TRBV6-3 | - | CASSARQEGQPQHF | TGTGCCAGCAGCGCCCGACAGGAGGGTCAGCCCCAGCATTTT
TRBD1 | TRBJ2-3 | TRBV7-2 | - | CASSHRDRPPVTQYF | TGTGCCAGCAGCCACCGGGACAGGCCTCCCGTTACGCAGTATTTT
- | TRBJ2-5 | TRBV3-1 | - | CASSPTGPATQYF | TGTGCCAGCAGCCCTACAGGGCCGGCGACCCAGTACTTC
- | TRBJ2-1 | TRBV15 | - | CATSNGASSYNEQFF | TGTGCCACCAGCAACGGGGCCTCCTCCTACAATGAGCAGTTCTTC
- | TRBJ1-5 | TRBV12-3/TRBV12-4 | - | CASSLMGGLNQPQHF | TGTGCCAGCAGTTTAATGGGGGGCCTAAATCAGCCCCAGCATTTT
- | TRBJ1-2 | TRBV29-1 | - | CSVRPRGTGPYGYTF | TGCAGCGTTAGGCCTAGGGGTACAGGACCCTATGGCTACACCTTC
- | TRBJ2-7 | TRBV2 | - | CASTRQGYYEQYF | TGTGCCAGCACCCGGCAGGGTTACTACGAGCAGTACTTC